A single sample gave rise to the 8 T cell receptor beta chains below, sequenced in a study of T cells in Graves' hyperthyroidism and ophthalmopathy. Regions amplified from RNA transcripts were the TCR beta CDR3 regions. First-round RT-PCR of the TCR CDR3 relied on the HTBI primer set. TCRdb reanalysed the multiplex PCR reads using MiXCR and keeps one entry per CDR3 protein. The data contain hundreds of thousands of distinct CDR3 sequences, around 14% of them seen just once; the ten biggest clones take up 5.5% to 7.5%. Material: blood. The receptors come from a woman younger than 45 with Graves' hyperthyroidism that later progressed to Graves' ophthalmopathy.

This clonotype was seen at least ten times. The chain joins TRBV30 to TRBJ2-7; TRBD1 is a possible D gene (5 bases). This CDR3 region has 12 residues. The V end lost 5 bases, the J end lost 3 bases, and 11 bases lay between the germline ends. Germline CDR1 reads GTSNPN; CDR2 reads SVGIG (reference sequence). The CDR3 DNA reads TGTGCCTGGGGCCCAGGGTACTACGAGCAGTACTTC. It translates to CAWGPGYYEQYF.

This clonotype was counted many times. This chain connects TRBV20-1 to TRBJ2-3; D tentatively fits TRBD1 or TRBD2 (5 bases each). Trimming shortened V by 3 bases and J by 3 bases, and 7 bases separated the two germline ends. The CDR3 covers 12 residues. CDR1 and CDR2 from the germline V gene are DFQATT and SNEGSKA (reference sequence). The CDR3 DNA reads as TGCAGTGCTAGGAGGGGAACAGATACGCAGTATTTT. It translates to CSARRGTDTQYF.

The V call is TRBV20-1, the J call TRBJ2-2; D is ambiguous. Per germline, CDR1 DFQATT and CDR2 SNEGSKA (reference sequence). V was trimmed by 7 bases and J by 5 bases, leaving 11 bases between them. The length of the CDR3 is 12 residues. CDR3 nucleotides: TGCAGTGGGAATTCGGTAACCGGGGAGCTGTTTTTT. Translating gives CSGNSVTGELFF.

The chain couples TRBV15 to TRBJ2-1; 9 nucleotides agree with TRBD2. The trim removed 5 bases at V and 3 bases at J, leaving 5 bases unmatched. Germline V lookup: CDR1 LNHNV, CDR2 YYDKDF (reference sequence). The CDR3 is made up of 15 amino acids. Here the CDR3 DNA reads TGTGCCACCAGCCCAGGACTAGCGAACTACAATGAGCAGTTCTTC. It encodes CATSPGLANYNEQFF. Variable domain in full (rest from reference TRBV15 and TRBJ2-1): DAMVIQNPRYQVTQFGKPVTLSCSQTLNHNVMYWYQQKSSQAPKLLFHYYDKDFNNEADTPDNFQSRRPNTSFCFLDIRSPGLGDTAMYLCATSPGLANYNEQFFGPGTRLTVL.

This clonotype has a handful of counts. The rearrangement links TRBV10-2 to TRBJ2-2; 7 nucleotides align to TRBD1. The CDR3 consists of 14 residues. Germline CDR1 and CDR2: WSHSY and SAAADI. J lost 6 bases, V lost 6 bases, and 7 bases had no gene match. The CDR3 region is CASSGRQGSGELFF. The CDR3 DNA reads as TGCGCCAGCAGCGGAAGACAGGGCTCCGGGGAGCTGTTTTTT.

The chain employs TRBV19 and TRBJ1-1, with no clear D. Trimming left V 7 bases short and J 1 base short, with 1 base between. Germline values: CDR1 LNHDA, CDR2 SQIVND (reference sequence). This CDR3 is built from 10 residues. The CDR3 DNA reads TGTGCCAGTAAGAACACTGAAGCTTTCTTT. This sequence encodes CASKNTEAFF.

The rearrangement links TRBV24-1 to TRBJ2-1, with 11 nucleotides matching TRBD2. The CDR3 is 15 amino acids. In germline, CDR1 is KGHDR, CDR2 SFDVKD. With V trimmed by 3 bases and J by 3 bases, 0 bases remained unmatched. CDR3 protein: CATSDGTSGYNEQFF. For the CDR3, the DNA is TGTGCCACCAGTGATGGGACTAGCGGCTACAATGAGCAGTTCTTC.

This clonotype was seen at least ten times. The rearrangement joins TRBV5-1 to TRBJ2-7, with D perhaps assigned TRBD1 or TRBD2 (5 bases each). There are 16 residues in the CDR3. Germline loops: CDR1 SGHRS, CDR2 YFSETQ. The V end lost 7 bases, the J end lost 2 bases, and 22 bases lay between the germline ends. In DNA, the CDR3 is TGCGCCAGCTCCCCGGCCGGGGCCATATCAACCTACGAGCAGTACTTC. Translated: CASSPAGAISTYEQYF.